This TCR beta chain emerged from a study of spatial heterogeneity in lung cancer. Study-level background: Sequences of the beta chain were consistently detected in greater numbers than alpha-chain sequences.

CDR1 is SGDLS and CDR2 is YYNGEE in the germline V gene. The CDR3 has 18 residues. The ends were cut back, 0 bases at V and 0 bases at J, with 17 bases in the middle. TCRdb fed the 5' RACE reads into MiXCR, producing one record per CDR3 protein. The data contain about 23,000 distinct CDR3 sequences, around 4.5% of them singletons. Relative to its sample, this clonotype is medium-sized. As to time point: sample taken at primary tumor resection. Whole RNA, isolated from tumor, nontumor lung or frozen PBMC, was sequenced without prior sorting. The clonotype comes from a male donor with early-stage non-small cell lung cancer. V usage is TRBV9 and J usage is TRBJ2-3, with a tentative D call TRBD2 (6 bases). The specimen comprised PBMCs, sampled at surgery. Here the CDR3 DNA reads TGTGCCAGCAGCGTAGCGCTGGGGACTGGCACTAGCACAGATACGCAGTATTTT. Translating it yields CASSVALGTGTSTDTQYF.